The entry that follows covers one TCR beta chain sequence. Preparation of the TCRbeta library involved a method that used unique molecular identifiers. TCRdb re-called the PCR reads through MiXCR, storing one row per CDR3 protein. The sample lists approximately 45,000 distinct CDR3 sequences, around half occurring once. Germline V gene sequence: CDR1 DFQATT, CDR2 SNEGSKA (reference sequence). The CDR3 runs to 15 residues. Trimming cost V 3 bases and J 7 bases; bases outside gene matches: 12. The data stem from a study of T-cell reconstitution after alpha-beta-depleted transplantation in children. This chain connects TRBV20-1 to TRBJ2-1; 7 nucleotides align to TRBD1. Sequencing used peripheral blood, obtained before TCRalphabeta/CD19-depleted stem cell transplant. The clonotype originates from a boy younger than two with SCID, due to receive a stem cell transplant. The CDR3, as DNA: TGCAGTGCTAGCTACGGACAGGACCTAGGTAATGAGCAGTTCTTC. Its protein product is CSASYGQDLGNEQFF.